This record concerns one T cell receptor beta chain sequence. Its antigen is not known. V lost 6 bases and J lost 8, with 29 bases in between. The CDR3 has 17 residues. In germline, CDR1 is MGHRA, CDR2 YSYEKL. Several immunoSEQ 96-well plates shared each subset's DNA, each plate a replicate. The assay was immunoSEQ multiplex PCR, and TCRdb's table has in-frame clones only and misses some. Of about 2 million clones listed, about 94% are singletons. The naive CD8 population came from CD45RO-negative cells selected for CCR7, without terminally differentiated effector memory CD45RA+ cells. This sample was included in a study of shared clonotypes between healthy human individuals. Study findings and constraints: Despite large depth, rarefaction showed incomplete sorted-subset sequencing.

This clonotype was sampled from a man between 18 and 29 years old in good health. J is TRBJ2-7 and V is TRBV4-1; maybe TRBD2 (8 bases). Sequenced: naive CD8+ T cells sorted from blood. The CDR3 region has the DNA TGCGCCAGCAGTCCCGTCGGCCTAGCGGGCGGGACAGAGAAGCAGTACTTC. It codes for CASSPVGLAGGTEKQYF.